The 18 T cell receptor beta chains presented below share a single source sample, sequenced in a study of a mutant IDH1 vaccine in newly diagnosed glioma. Time point described: week 5, during vaccination. Vaccine doses each comprised 300 ug of mutant IDH1 20-mer peptide, with topical imiquimod. Clones were sequenced by immunoSEQ multiplex PCR, and TCRdb holds only the in-frame ones, with some missing. This repertoire shows around 25,000 clones, approximately 80% found once; its top ten account for around 7.2%. Their antigen targets remain unknown. Specimen: PBMCs, collected from a glioma patient whose treatment included an IDH1 peptide vaccine. The receptors derive from a man aged 35 to 55 with glioma. Some clones in this sample may be carry-over from other donors' samples.

The V gene is TRBV6-6, the J gene TRBJ2-7; no clear D. CDR1 and CDR2 (germline): MNHNY, SVGAGI (reference sequence). V lost 2 bases, J lost 2 bases, and 4 bases lay in between. The CDR3 consists of 12 residues. The CDR3 region has the DNA TGTGCCAGCAGTTACGGTACCTACGAGCAGTACTTC. It specifies CASSYGTYEQYF.

V is TRBV9 and J is TRBJ2-5; tentatively, D is TRBD1 or TRBD2 (6 bases each). The CDR3 has 13 residues. V gave up 7 bases and J gave up 5 bases, with 15 bases separating them. CDR1 and CDR2 (germline): SGDLS, YYNGEE. The CDR3 protein is CASGGTSYETQYF. The CDR3 nucleotides are TGTGCCAGCGGGGGGACATCTTATGAGACCCAGTACTTC.

This chain links TRBV10-2 with TRBJ2-5; D gene unclear. The V gene's germline CDR1 is WSHSY and CDR2 SAAADI. The ends were cut back, 0 bases at V and 5 bases at J, with 10 bases in the middle. The CDR3 runs 14 residues. DNA for the CDR3: TGCGCCAGCAGTGAGTCTAGTGGGTTGGAGACCCAGTACTTC. Its translation: CASSESSGLETQYF.

This chain joins TRBV9 and TRBJ2-2; 9 bases are a match to TRBD2. J was trimmed by 5 bases and V by 6 bases; bases with no gene match: 11. Per germline, CDR1 SGDLS and CDR2 YYNGEE. This CDR3 has 16 residues. The CDR3 coding sequence is TGTGCCAGCACCTACAGGCCGCTAGCGGGGACCGGGGAGCTGTTTTTT. Translation: CASTYRPLAGTGELFF. The complete variable domain, with remaining parts taken from reference TRBV9 and TRBJ2-2, reads DSGVTQTPKHLITATGQRVTLRCSPRSGDLSVYWYQQSLDQGLQFLIQYYNGEERAKGNILERFSAQQFPDLHSELNLSSLELGDSALYFCASTYRPLAGTGELFFGEGSRLTVL.

This clone appeared a few times. The genes are TRBV5-1 and TRBJ2-7; D not certain. Germline CDR1 reads SGHRS; CDR2 reads YFSETQ. The CDR3 sequence is 14 residues long. Trimming took off 2 bases at V and 3 bases at J, with 12 bases between the two ends. The CDR3 protein is CASSFALGFYEQYF. The CDR3 coding sequence is TGCGCCAGCAGCTTTGCGTTAGGGTTCTACGAGCAGTACTTC.

The V and J genes are TRBV18 and TRBJ2-7; D is possibly TRBD2 (5 bases). The CDR3 has 14 amino acids. The germline CDR1 and CDR2 sequences are KGHSH and LQKENI. Trimming pared 6 bases from V and 3 bases from J, leaving 15 bases between. The CDR3, as DNA: TGTGCCAGCTCCCCGTACGGCAGCGGCTACGAGCAGTACTTC. It yields the protein CASSPYGSGYEQYF.

The V and J genes are TRBV10-3 and TRBJ2-4, with 11 bases identical to TRBD1. In germline, CDR1 is ENHRY, CDR2 SYGVKD. V gave up 4 bases and J gave up 7 bases; unmatched junction bases: 6. The CDR3 is made up of 15 amino acids. CDR3: CAISVGTGGGNIQYF. The CDR3 nucleotides are TGTGCCATCAGTGTAGGGACAGGGGGAGGTAACATTCAGTACTTC.

This chain connects TRBV5-1 to TRBJ1-2; D gene uncertain. The CDR3 is 13 residues long. Germline loops: CDR1 SGHRS, CDR2 YFSETQ. Deletions cut 6 bases from V and 5 bases from J, with 14 bases between. The CDR3 sequence: CASTGETKYGYTF. The DNA for the CDR3 is TGCGCCAGCACGGGTGAGACAAAGTATGGCTACACCTTC.

This chain joins TRBV5-1 and TRBJ2-2; 14 bases align to TRBD2. The germline CDR1 and CDR2 sequences are SGHRS and YFSETQ. V shed 2 bases and J 6 bases; nucleotides not matched to a gene: 6. The CDR3 has 17 residues. CDR3 nucleotides: TGCGCCAGCAGCTTAAAGGGACTAGCGGGAGTCCCCGGGGAGCTGTTTTTT. Its translation is CASSLKGLAGVPGELFF.

The V gene is TRBV4-3, the J gene TRBJ2-1; 8 bases are a match to TRBD2. Trimming at V came to 4 bases and at J to 7 bases, leaving 12 bases not matched to a gene. Germline CDR1 LGHNA, CDR2 YSLEER. The CDR3 length is 16 residues. The CDR3 DNA reads TGCGCCAGCAGCCCGCGCGCGGGGGGAGATCGGAATGAGCAGTTCTTC. Translated: CASSPRAGGDRNEQFF.

This sequence joins TRBV18 and TRBJ1-2; the D gene is possibly TRBD1 (5 bases). Per the germline V gene, CDR1 is KGHSH and CDR2 is LQKENI. CDR3 length equals 14 residues. V was pared by 3 bases and J by 8 bases, with 16 bases between. Here the CDR3 reads CASSPAGGLGGYTF. CDR3 DNA: TGTGCCAGCTCACCGGCCGGGGGACTTGGGGGCTACACCTTC.

This rearrangement joins TRBV7-8 to TRBJ1-5, with 7 bases that match TRBD1. The CDR3 has 13 amino acids. Germline CDR1 and CDR2: SGHVS and FQNEAQ. With V trimmed by 5 bases and J by 9 bases, 7 bases remained unmatched. This CDR3 reads CASSPQGQGPQHF. DNA for the CDR3: TGTGCCAGCAGCCCACAGGGGCAAGGGCCCCAGCATTTT.

The chain links TRBV19 to TRBJ2-5; 7 positions match TRBD2. Germline lookup yields CDR1 LNHDA and CDR2 SQIVND (reference sequence). The length of the CDR3 is 16 residues. The junction had 10 bases not matched to a gene; V was cut back by 4 bases and J by 2 bases. The CDR3 DNA reads as TGTGCCAGTAGTAGGTCCAGCGGGGTAACTCAAGAGACCCAGTACTTC. This encodes CASSRSSGVTQETQYF.

This clone was counted once. The chain links TRBV4-3 to TRBJ1-2; D uncertain. V was pared by 1 base and J by 3 bases, with 9 bases between. From germline, CDR1 is LGHNA and CDR2 YSLEER. This CDR3 comprises 14 residues. The CDR3 nucleotides read TGCGCCAGCAGCCAAGTAGTAGGGTACTATGGCTACACCTTC. Its translation is CASSQVVGYYGYTF.

A single count supports this clone. The chain recombines TRBV6-1 with TRBJ2-7; weak D call: TRBD1 (6 bases). The CDR3 contains 15 residues. CDR1 and CDR2 (germline): MNHNS, SASEGT. The V end lost 3 bases, the J end lost 3 bases, and 15 bases lay between the germline ends. CDR3 nucleotide sequence: TGTGCCAGCAGTGATTTTGCGGTCAGGGGCTACGAGCAGTACTTC. Protein: CASSDFAVRGYEQYF.

This sequence joins TRBV6-1 and TRBJ2-5, with TRBD1 matching over 8 bases. The V and J ends lost 0 bases and 7 bases, in that order; junction bases with no gene match: 4. Germline lookup yields CDR1 MNHNS and CDR2 SASEGT. The CDR3 spans 14 residues. The CDR3 here is CASSEASDRGTQYF. CDR3 DNA sequence: TGTGCCAGCAGTGAAGCTTCAGACAGGGGGACCCAGTACTTC.

This sequence joins TRBV11-2 and TRBJ1-1; no clear D. Germline assignment: CDR1 SGHAT and CDR2 FQNNGV. Trimming cost V 3 bases and J 0 bases, with 11 bases left between them. The CDR3 has 15 residues. The CDR3, as DNA: TGTGCCAGCAGCTTGGAGGCGGGGATGAACACTGAAGCTTTCTTT. This sequence encodes CASSLEAGMNTEAFF.

V gene TRBV28 combines with J gene TRBJ1-1; D unclear. Germline V gene data show CDR1 as MDHEN and CDR2 as SYDVKM. The ends were cut back, 5 bases at V and 0 bases at J, with 10 bases in the middle. The CDR3 totals 14 residues. CDR3 protein: CASSPQQMNTEAFF. CDR3 nucleotide sequence: TGTGCCAGCAGTCCACAACAGATGAACACTGAAGCTTTCTTT.